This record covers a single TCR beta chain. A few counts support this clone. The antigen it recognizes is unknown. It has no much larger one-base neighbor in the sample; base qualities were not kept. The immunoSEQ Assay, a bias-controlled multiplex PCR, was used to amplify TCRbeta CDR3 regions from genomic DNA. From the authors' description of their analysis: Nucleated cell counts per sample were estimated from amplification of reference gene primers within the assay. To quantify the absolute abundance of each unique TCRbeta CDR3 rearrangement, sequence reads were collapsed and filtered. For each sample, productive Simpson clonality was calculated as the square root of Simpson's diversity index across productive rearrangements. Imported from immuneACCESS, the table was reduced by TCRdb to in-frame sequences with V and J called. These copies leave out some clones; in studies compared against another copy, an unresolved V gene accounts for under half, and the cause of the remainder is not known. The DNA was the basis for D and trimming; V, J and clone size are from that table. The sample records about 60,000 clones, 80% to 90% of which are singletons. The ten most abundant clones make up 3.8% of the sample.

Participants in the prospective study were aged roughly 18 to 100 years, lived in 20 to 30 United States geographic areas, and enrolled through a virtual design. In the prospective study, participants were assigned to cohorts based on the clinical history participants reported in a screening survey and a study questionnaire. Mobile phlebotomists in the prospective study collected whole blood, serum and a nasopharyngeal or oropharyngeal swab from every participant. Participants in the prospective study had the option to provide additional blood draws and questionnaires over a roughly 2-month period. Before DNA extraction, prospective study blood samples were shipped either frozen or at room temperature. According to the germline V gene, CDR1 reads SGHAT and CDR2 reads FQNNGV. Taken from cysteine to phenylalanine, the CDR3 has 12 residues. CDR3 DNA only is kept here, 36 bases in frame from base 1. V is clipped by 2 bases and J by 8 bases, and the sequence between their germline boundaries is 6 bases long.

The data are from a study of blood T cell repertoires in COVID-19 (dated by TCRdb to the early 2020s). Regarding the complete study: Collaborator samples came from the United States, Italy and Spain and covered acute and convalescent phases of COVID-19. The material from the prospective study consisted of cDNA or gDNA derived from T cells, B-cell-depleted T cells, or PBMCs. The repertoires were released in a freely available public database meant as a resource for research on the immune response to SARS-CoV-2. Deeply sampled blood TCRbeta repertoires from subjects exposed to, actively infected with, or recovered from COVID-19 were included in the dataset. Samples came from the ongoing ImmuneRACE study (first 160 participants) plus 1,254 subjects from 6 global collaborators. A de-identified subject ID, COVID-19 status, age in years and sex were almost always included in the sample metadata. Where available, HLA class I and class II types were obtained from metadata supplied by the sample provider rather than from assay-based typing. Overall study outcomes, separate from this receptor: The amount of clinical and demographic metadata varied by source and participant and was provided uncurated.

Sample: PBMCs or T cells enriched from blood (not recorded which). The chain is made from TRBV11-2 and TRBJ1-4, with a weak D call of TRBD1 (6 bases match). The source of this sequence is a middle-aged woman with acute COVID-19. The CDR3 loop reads CASSLTGEKLFF. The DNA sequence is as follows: TGTGCCAGCAGCTTAACAGGGGAAAAACTGTTTTTT.